The T cell receptor beta chain described here comes from a study of T cells in localized non-small cell lung cancer. Whole-study findings and limits: When the top 100 tumor clones were examined, a median about 60 of them also appeared in the adjacent lung, which was paired and uninvolved.

Profiled with immunoSEQ multiplex PCR; TCRdb holds only in-frame clones, not every one. Of approximately 150,000 clones listed, about 89% are singletons. Points on this clone: Its specificity is not known.

The CDR3 is 17 amino acids. V was pared by 3 bases and J by 2 bases, with 12 bases of the junction left unmatched. Germline-derived CDR1 and CDR2 are SGHAT and FQNNGV. This clonotype was obtained from an older female donor with stage I lung adenocarcinoma. The chain recombines TRBV11-2 with TRBJ2-7, with 8 bases fitting TRBD2. The source material was peripheral blood, sampled before any cancer treatment. The CDR3 loop reads CASSFPLSGGDPYEQYF. The CDR3 DNA reads TGTGCCAGCAGCTTCCCTCTGAGCGGGGGAGACCCCTACGAGCAGTACTTC.